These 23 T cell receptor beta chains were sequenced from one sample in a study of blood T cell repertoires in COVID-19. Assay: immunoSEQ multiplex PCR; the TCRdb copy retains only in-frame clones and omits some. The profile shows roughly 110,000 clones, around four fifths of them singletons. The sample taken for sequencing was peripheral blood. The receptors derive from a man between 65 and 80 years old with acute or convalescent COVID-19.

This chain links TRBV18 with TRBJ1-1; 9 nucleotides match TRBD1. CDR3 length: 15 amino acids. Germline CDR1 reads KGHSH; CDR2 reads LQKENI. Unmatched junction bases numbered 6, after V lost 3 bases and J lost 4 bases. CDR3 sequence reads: CASSPVGTGSTEAFF. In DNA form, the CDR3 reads TGTGCCAGCTCACCGGTAGGGACAGGGTCCACTGAAGCTTTCTTT.

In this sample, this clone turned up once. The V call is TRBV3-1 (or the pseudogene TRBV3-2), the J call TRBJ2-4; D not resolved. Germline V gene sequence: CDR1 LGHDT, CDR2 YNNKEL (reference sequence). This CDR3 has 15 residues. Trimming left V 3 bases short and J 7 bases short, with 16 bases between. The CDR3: CASSHAQKLDNIQYF. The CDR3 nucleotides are TGTGCCAGCAGCCACGCCCAAAAGCTAGACAACATTCAGTACTTC.

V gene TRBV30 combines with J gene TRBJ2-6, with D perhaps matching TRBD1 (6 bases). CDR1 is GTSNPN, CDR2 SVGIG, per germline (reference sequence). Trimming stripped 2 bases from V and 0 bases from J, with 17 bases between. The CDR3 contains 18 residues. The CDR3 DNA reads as TGTGCCTGGAGTTTCACGGGACATTTGAGCTCTGGGGCCAACGTCCTGACTTTC. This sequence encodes CAWSFTGHLSSGANVLTF. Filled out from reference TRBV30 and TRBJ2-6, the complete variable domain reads SQTIHQWPATLVQPVGSPLSLECTVEGTSNPNLYWYRQAAGRGLQLLFYSVGIGQISSEVPQNLSASRPQDRQFILSSKKLLLSDSGFYLCAWSFTGHLSSGANVLTFGAGSRLTVL.

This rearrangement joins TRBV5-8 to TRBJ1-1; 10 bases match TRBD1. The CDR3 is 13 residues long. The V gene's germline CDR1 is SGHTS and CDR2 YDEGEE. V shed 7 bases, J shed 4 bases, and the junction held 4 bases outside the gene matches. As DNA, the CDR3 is TGTGCCAGCGGAAGGACAGGGGGCACTGAAGCTTTCTTT. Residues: CASGRTGGTEAFF.

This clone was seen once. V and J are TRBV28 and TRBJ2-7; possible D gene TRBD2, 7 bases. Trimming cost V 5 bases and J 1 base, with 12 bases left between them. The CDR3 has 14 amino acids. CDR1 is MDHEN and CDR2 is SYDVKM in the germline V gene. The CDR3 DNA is TGTGCCAGCAGTCCTGGGGGGGCATCCTACGAGCAGTACTTC. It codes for CASSPGGASYEQYF.

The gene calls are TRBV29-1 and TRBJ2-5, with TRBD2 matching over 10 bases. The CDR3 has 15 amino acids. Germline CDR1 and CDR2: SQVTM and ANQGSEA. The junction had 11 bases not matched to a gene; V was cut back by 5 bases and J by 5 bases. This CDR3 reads CSVLLAGSGRETQYF. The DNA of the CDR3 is TGCAGCGTTTTATTGGCGGGTAGCGGGAGGGAGACCCAGTACTTC.

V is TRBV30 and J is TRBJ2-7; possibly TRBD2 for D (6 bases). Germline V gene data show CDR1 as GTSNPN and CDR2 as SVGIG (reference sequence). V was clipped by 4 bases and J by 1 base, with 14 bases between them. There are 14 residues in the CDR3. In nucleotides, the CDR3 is TGTGCCTGGATTCGGAGGGGCTGGTCCTACGAGCAGTACTTC. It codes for CAWIRRGWSYEQYF.

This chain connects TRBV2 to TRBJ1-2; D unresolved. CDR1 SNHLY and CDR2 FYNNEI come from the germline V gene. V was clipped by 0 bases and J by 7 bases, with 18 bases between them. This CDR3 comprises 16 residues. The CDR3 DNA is TGTGCCAGCAGTGAAGCGGGCAGGAGGGTAGTGAGTGGCTACACCTTC. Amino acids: CASSEAGRRVVSGYTF.

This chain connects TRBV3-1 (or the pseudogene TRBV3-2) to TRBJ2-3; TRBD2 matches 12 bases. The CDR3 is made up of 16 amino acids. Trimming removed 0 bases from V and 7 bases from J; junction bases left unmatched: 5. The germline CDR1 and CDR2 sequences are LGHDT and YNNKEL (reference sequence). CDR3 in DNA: TGTGCCAGCAGCCAAGAAGGACTAGCGGGGAGGTATACGCAGTATTTT. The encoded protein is CASSQEGLAGRYTQYF.

DNA for the CDR3: TGTGCCAGCAGCAATGAGGCAGCCCAGCCCCAGCATTTT. Amino acids: CASSNEAAQPQHF. The chain uses TRBV7-2 and TRBJ1-5; no clear D gene. V was cut by 5 bases and J by 7 bases, with 12 bases left in between. This CDR3 is 13 amino acids long. Looked up from germline, CDR1 is SGHTA and CDR2 is FQGNSA.

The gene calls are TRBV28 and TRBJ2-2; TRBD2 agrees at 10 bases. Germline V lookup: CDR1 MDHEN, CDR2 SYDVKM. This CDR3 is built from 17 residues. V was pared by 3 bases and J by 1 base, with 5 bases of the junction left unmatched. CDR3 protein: CASSFGRTSGNTGELFF. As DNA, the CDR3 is TGTGCCAGCAGTTTTGGTAGGACTAGCGGGAACACCGGGGAGCTGTTTTTT.

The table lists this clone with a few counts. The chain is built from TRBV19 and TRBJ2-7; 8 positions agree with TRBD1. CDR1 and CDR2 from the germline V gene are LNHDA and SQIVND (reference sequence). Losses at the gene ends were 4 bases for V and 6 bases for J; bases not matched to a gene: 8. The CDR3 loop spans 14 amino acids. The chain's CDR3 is CASSRGTGYSEQYF. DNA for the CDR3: TGTGCCAGTAGTAGGGGGACAGGATATAGCGAGCAGTACTTC.

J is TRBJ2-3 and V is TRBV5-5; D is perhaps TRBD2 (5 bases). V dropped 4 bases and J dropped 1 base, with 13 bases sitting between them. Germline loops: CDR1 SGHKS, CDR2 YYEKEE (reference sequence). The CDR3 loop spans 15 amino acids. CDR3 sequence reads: CASSLSLGGTDTQYF. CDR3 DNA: TGTGCCAGCAGCCTATCACTGGGAGGCACAGATACGCAGTATTTT.

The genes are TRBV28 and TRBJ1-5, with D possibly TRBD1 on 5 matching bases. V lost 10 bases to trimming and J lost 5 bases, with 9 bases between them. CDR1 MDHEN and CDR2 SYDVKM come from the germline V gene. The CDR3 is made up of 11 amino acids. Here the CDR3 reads CATPRDQPQHF. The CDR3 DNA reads TGTGCCACCCCCAGGGATCAGCCCCAGCATTTT. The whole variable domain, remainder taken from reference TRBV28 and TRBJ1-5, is DVKVTQSSRYLVKRTGEKVFLECVQDMDHENMFWYRQDPGLGLRLIYFSYDVKMKEKGDIPEGYSVSREKKERFSLILESASTNQTSMYLCATPRDQPQHFGDGTRLSIL.

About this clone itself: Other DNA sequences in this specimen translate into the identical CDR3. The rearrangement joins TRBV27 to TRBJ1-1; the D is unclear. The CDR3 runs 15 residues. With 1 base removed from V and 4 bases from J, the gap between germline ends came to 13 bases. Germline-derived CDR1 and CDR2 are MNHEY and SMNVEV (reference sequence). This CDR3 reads CASSLLRAGGTEAFF. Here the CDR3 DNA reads TGTGCCAGCAGTTTATTAAGGGCAGGAGGCACTGAAGCTTTCTTT.

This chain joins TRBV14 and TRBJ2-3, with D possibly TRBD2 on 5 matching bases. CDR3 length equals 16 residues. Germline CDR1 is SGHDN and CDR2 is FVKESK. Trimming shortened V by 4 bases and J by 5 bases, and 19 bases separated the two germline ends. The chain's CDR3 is CASSPQLGSAGDTQYF. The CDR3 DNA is TGTGCCAGCAGCCCCCAGTTGGGCTCGGCGGGAGATACGCAGTATTTT. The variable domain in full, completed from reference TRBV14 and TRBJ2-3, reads EAGVTQFPSHSVIEKGQTVTLRCDPISGHDNLYWYRRVMGKEIKFLLHFVKESKQDESGMPNNRFLAERTGGTYSTLKVQPAELEDSGVYFCASSPQLGSAGDTQYFGPGTRLTVL.

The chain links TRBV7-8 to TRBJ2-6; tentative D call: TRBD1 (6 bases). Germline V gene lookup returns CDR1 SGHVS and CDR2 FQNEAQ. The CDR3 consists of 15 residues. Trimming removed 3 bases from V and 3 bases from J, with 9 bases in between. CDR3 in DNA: TGTGCCAGCAGCTTGTACAGGGTTGGGGCCAACGTCCTGACTTTC. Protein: CASSLYRVGANVLTF.

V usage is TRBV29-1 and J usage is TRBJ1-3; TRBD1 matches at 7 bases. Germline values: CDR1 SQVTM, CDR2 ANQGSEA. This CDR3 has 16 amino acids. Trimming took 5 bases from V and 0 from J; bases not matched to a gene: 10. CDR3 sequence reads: CSVLPTRDSSGNTIYF. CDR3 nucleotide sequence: TGCAGCGTTCTACCAACCAGGGACAGCTCTGGAAACACCATATATTTT.

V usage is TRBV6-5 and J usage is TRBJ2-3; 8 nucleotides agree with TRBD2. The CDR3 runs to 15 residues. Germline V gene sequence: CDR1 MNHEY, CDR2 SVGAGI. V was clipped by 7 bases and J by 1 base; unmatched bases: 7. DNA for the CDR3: TGTGCCAGCATCATGACTAGCGCTGGCACAGATACGCAGTATTTT. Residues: CASIMTSAGTDTQYF.

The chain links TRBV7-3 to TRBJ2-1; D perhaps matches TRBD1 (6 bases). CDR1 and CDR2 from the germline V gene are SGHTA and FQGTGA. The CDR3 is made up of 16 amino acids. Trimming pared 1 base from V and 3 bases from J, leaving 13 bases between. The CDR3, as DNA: TGTGCCAGCAGCTTAAGGAGTGGGACAAACTACAATGAGCAGTTCTTC. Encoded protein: CASSLRSGTNYNEQFF.

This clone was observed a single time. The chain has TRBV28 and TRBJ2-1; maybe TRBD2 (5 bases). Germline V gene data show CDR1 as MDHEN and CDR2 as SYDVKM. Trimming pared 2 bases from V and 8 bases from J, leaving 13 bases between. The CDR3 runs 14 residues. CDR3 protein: CASSLNGRVDEQFF. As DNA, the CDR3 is TGTGCCAGCAGTTTAAACGGGCGGGTCGATGAGCAGTTCTTC.

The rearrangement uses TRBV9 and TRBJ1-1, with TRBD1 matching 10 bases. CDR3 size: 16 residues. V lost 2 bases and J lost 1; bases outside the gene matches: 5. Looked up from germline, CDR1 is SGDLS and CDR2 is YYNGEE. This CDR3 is CASSVDRGGPNTEAFF. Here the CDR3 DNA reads TGTGCCAGCAGCGTGGACAGGGGGGGACCGAACACTGAAGCTTTCTTT. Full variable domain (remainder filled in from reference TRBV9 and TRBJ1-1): DSGVTQTPKHLITATGQRVTLRCSPRSGDLSVYWYQQSLDQGLQFLIQYYNGEERAKGNILERFSAQQFPDLHSELNLSSLELGDSALYFCASSVDRGGPNTEAFFGQGTRLTVV.

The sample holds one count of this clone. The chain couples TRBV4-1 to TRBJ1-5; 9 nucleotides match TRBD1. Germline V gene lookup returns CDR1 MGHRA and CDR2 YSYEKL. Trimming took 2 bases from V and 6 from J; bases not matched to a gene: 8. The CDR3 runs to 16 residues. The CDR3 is CASSQQTGGRSQPQHF. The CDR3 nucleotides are TGCGCCAGCAGCCAACAAACAGGGGGCCGGAGTCAGCCCCAGCATTTT.